Listed below are T cell receptor beta chains from one sample, sequenced in a study of T cells in Graves' hyperthyroidism and ophthalmopathy. TCRdb itself ran the multiplex PCR reads through MiXCR, one entry per CDR3 protein. Of about 360,000 distinct CDR3 sequences in the sample, roughly 14% were seen once. The sequenced sample was blood. The receptor set was obtained from a young woman with Graves' hyperthyroidism that later progressed to Graves' ophthalmopathy. CDR3s include the opening cysteine and the closing phenylalanine or tryptophan. Each record gives: D gene, J gene, clone size, V gene, CDR3 protein, CDR3 DNA. A D gene is named only where the DNA matches it firmly. Size is omitted from some rows. Given values are once, few, many or a class for expanded clones.

TRBD2	TRBJ2-5	few	TRBV5-1	CASSLPSFPGLAGSGTQYF	TGCGCCAGCAGCTTGCCCTCCTTTCCGGGACTAGCGGGGTCGGGGACCCAGTACTTC
-	TRBJ2-5	-	TRBV7-2	CASSIGRGGETQYF	TGTGCCAGCAGCATTGGTAGGGGCGGGGAGACCCAGTACTTC
TRBD1	TRBJ2-5	many	TRBV15	CATSRDRAGGGGETQYF	TGTGCCACCAGCAGAGATCGGGCAGGGGGCGGTGGGGAGACCCAGTACTTC
-	TRBJ2-7	few	TRBV5-1	CASSSRDETYEQYF	TGCGCCAGCAGCTCACGGGACGAGACCTACGAGCAGTACTTC
TRBD2	TRBJ2-1	-	TRBV20-1	CSARDPAGGQYEQFF	TGCAGTGCTAGAGATCCAGCGGGAGGGCAGTATGAGCAGTTCTTC
-	TRBJ2-5	-	TRBV29-1	CSVAGPLQETQYF	TGCAGCGTCGCCGGGCCTCTGCAAGAGACCCAGTACTTC
TRBD2	TRBJ2-5	few	TRBV20-1	CSAEREQTQYF	TGCAGTGCTGAGCGGGAGCAGACCCAGTACTTC
-	TRBJ2-5	many	TRBV20-1	CSARATATETQYF	TGCAGTGCTAGAGCCACAGCTACGGAGACCCAGTACTTC
TRBD2	TRBJ2-7	few	TRBV30	CAWSASGLEQYF	TGTGCCTGGAGCGCTAGCGGGCTCGAGCAGTACTTC
-	TRBJ2-7	many	TRBV28	CASSIPHRAGQYF	TGTGCCAGCAGTATACCCCACAGGGCGGGGCAGTACTTC
TRBD2	TRBJ2-3	-	TRBV20-1	CSARDGGEVDTQYF	TGCAGTGCTAGAGACGGGGGGGAAGTAGATACGCAGTATTTT
-	TRBJ2-1	many	TRBV6-1	CASKSRGGPYNEQFF	TGTGCCAGCAAGTCGCGCGGCGGCCCATACAATGAGCAGTTCTTC
TRBD2	TRBJ2-3	-	TRBV13	CASSFSPGTSGDTDTQYF	TGTGCCAGCAGCTTCTCTCCCGGGACTAGCGGCGACACAGATACGCAGTATTTT
TRBD1	TRBJ2-7	many	TRBV18	CASSLTMGTGLDEQYF	TGTGCCAGCTCACTGACCATGGGGACAGGGCTAGACGAGCAGTACTTC
-	TRBJ2-5	many	TRBV19	CASSSYLQETQYF	TGTGCCAGTAGTTCCTACCTCCAAGAGACCCAGTACTTC
-	TRBJ2-3	-	TRBV4-1	CASSGSWTRTDTQYF	TGCGCCAGCAGCGGGAGCTGGACGCGGACAGATACGCAGTATTTT
-	TRBJ2-5	-	TRBV5-6	CASSPAGAIETQYF	TGTGCCAGCAGCCCTGCGGGGGCGATAGAGACCCAGTACTTC
-	TRBJ2-3	many	TRBV9	CASGGWGLGTDTQYF	TGTGCCAGCGGAGGCTGGGGGTTGGGCACAGATACGCAGTATTTT
TRBD2	TRBJ2-5	many	TRBV29-1	CSVGPLLAGGETQYF	TGCAGCGTTGGGCCCCTGCTAGCGGGAGGAGAGACCCAGTACTTC
-	TRBJ2-1	few	TRBV11-2	CASSSPRYEGGGSSYNEQFF	TGTGCCAGCAGCTCCCCAAGATATGAAGGAGGAGGGAGCTCCTACAATGAGCAGTTCTTC
TRBD1	TRBJ2-5	-	TRBV6-1	CASSLDRRETQYF	TGTGCCAGCAGTCTGGACAGGAGGGAGACCCAGTACTTC
-	TRBJ2-1	many	TRBV15	CATSRDRQTAGLAQFF	TGTGCCACCAGCAGAGATAGGCAGACAGCTGGACTTGCCCAGTTCTTC
-	TRBJ1-2	many	TRBV28	CASSLQGTFFYGYTF	TGTGCCAGCAGTTTACAGGGGACCTTCTTCTATGGCTACACCTTC
-	TRBJ2-7	many	TRBV6-2/TRBV6-3	CASSAGPAGYEQYF	TGTGCCAGCAGCGCCGGACCAGCCGGTTACGAGCAGTACTTC
TRBD2	TRBJ2-1	many	TRBV2	CASRLLADPGAEQFF	TGTGCCAGCCGGCTCCTAGCGGATCCCGGGGCTGAGCAGTTCTTC
TRBD1	TRBJ1-4	-	TRBV10-3	CAIRGQDTEKLFF	TGTGCCATCAGGGGACAGGATACGGAAAAACTGTTTTTT
-	TRBJ2-1	few	TRBV19	CASSSRGGYNEQFF	TGTGCCAGTAGTTCCAGGGGGGGATACAATGAGCAGTTCTTC
-	TRBJ2-1	-	TRBV6-2/TRBV6-3	CTSTTGPYNEQFF	TGTACCAGCACAACAGGCCCCTACAATGAGCAGTTCTTC
TRBD2	TRBJ2-3	many	TRBV20-1	CSARGGGGPSDTQYF	TGCAGTGCTAGAGGGGGGGGAGGGCCATCGGATACGCAGTATTTT
-	TRBJ2-5	many	TRBV12-3/TRBV12-4	CASSSGPVTQYF	TGTGCCAGCAGTTCCGGCCCCGTGACCCAGTACTTC
TRBD2	TRBJ2-1	-	TRBV4-3	CASSPTRGSYQFF	TGCGCCAGCAGCCCGACCCGCGGGAGTTATCAGTTCTTC
TRBD1	TRBJ1-5	few	TRBV6-2/TRBV6-3	CASRERDRLLRVWQPQHF	TGTGCCAGCAGGGAACGGGACAGGCTCCTTCGCGTCTGGCAGCCCCAGCATTTT
TRBD1	TRBJ1-2	-	TRBV27	CASSLFKGTAYGYTF	TGTGCCAGCAGTTTATTTAAGGGGACAGCCTATGGCTACACCTTC
-	TRBJ1-2	-	TRBV5-1	CASSLGADHGYTF	TGCGCCAGCAGCTTGGGAGCGGATCATGGCTACACCTTC
TRBD2	TRBJ2-1	few	TRBV28	CASTEGTLAGEGNEQFF	TGTGCCAGCACCGAAGGGACACTAGCGGGAGAAGGGAATGAGCAGTTCTTC
TRBD1	TRBJ2-3	many	TRBV7-8	CASSSGTGPTTDTQYF	TGTGCCAGCAGCTCCGGGACAGGTCCGACGACAGATACGCAGTATTTT
TRBD1	TRBJ2-5	many	TRBV11-2	CASSSGQGMETQYF	TGTGCCAGCAGCTCAGGACAGGGTATGGAGACCCAGTACTTC
TRBD1	TRBJ1-1	many	TRBV30	CAWIGDRGPEAFF	TGTGCCTGGATAGGGGACAGGGGACCTGAAGCTTTCTTT
-	TRBJ2-1	-	TRBV5-5	CAAGDNTYNEQFF	TGTGCCGCGGGGGACAATACTTACAATGAGCAGTTCTTC
-	TRBJ2-1	few	TRBV4-1	CASSHRAGTNEQFF	TGCGCCAGCAGCCACAGAGCGGGCACCAATGAGCAGTTCTTC
-	TRBJ2-2	many	TRBV30	CAWSVGGPGELFF	TGTGCCTGGAGTGTAGGGGGGCCCGGGGAGCTGTTTTTT
TRBD2	TRBJ2-1	few	TRBV7-9	CASSLVLAESEQFF	TGTGCCAGCAGCCTGGTGCTAGCGGAGAGTGAGCAGTTCTTC
-	TRBJ2-3	many	TRBV2	CASFGGTDTQYF	TGTGCCAGCTTCGGGGGCACAGATACGCAGTATTTT
-	TRBJ2-5	few	TRBV18	CASSRGPRDETLYF	TGTGCCAGCAGCAGAGGCCCCCGCGATGAGACCCTGTACTTC
-	TRBJ1-1	many	TRBV27	CASSFRSPRWGRAEAFF	TGTGCCAGCAGTTTCCGCTCCCCCCGTTGGGGGAGGGCTGAAGCTTTCTTT
TRBD1	TRBJ2-3	few	TRBV4-1	CASSNRGLTDTQYF	TGCGCCAGCAGCAACAGGGGTTTGACAGATACGCAGTATTTT
-	TRBJ2-5	few	TRBV3-1	CASSQRTGGETQYF	TGTGCCAGCAGCCAACGAACAGGAGGAGAGACCCAGTACTTC
-	TRBJ2-1	-	TRBV5-1	CASSPGISSYNEQFF	TGCGCCAGCAGCCCAGGGATATCTTCCTACAATGAGCAGTTCTTC
TRBD1	TRBJ2-4	many	TRBV28	CASRSNRGTNIQYF	TGTGCCAGCAGGAGTAACAGGGGGACGAACATTCAGTACTTC
-	TRBJ2-2	few	TRBV7-6	CASSLQGRPTGELFF	TGTGCCAGCAGCTTACAGGGGCGCCCCACCGGGGAGCTGTTTTTT
TRBD2	TRBJ2-7	many	TRBV20-1	CSAREAVTSGNYEQYF	TGCAGTGCTAGAGAGGCTGTGACTAGCGGGAACTACGAGCAGTACTTC
-	TRBJ2-5	few	TRBV7-9	CASSLARKETQYF	TGTGCCAGCAGCTTAGCGCGGAAAGAGACCCAGTACTTC
-	TRBJ2-7	-	TRBV3-1	CASAMGDPSYHEQYF	TGTGCCAGCGCCATGGGGGACCCCTCCTACCATGAGCAGTACTTC
-	TRBJ2-1	-	TRBV5-4	CASSFLREQFF	TGTGCCAGCAGCTTTTTACGCGAGCAGTTCTTC
TRBD2	TRBJ2-3	many	TRBV9	CASSVENGLAGVDTQYF	TGTGCCAGCAGCGTAGAGAACGGACTAGCGGGAGTAGATACGCAGTATTTT
-	TRBJ2-1	many	TRBV24-1	CATTGIGEQFF	TGTGCCACCACGGGGATTGGTGAGCAGTTCTTC